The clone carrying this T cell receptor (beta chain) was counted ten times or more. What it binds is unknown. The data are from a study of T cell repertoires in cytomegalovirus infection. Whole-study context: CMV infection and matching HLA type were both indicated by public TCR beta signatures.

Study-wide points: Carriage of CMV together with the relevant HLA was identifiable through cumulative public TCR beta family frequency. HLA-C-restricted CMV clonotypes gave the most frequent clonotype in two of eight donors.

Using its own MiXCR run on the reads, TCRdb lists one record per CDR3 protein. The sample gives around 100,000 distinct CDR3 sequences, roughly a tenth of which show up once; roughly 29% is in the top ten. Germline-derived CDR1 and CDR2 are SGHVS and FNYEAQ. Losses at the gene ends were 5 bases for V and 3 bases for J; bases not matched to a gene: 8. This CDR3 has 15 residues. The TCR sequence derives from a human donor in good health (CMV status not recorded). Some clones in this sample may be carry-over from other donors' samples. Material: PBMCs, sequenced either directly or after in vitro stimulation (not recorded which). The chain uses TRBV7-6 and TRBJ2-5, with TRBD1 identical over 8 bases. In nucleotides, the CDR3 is TGTGCCAGCAGCGTACTACAGGGGGAAAAAGAGACCCAGTACTTC. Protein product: CASSVLQGEKETQYF.